The next 11 T cell receptor beta chains were all read from a single sample in a study of blood T cell repertoires in COVID-19. Generated by immunoSEQ multiplex PCR, the TCRdb table keeps only in-frame clones and is missing some. This sample has some 75,000 clones, with about three quarters found just once. The sequenced sample was peripheral blood. These receptors came from a woman older than 75 with active or convalescent COVID-19.

The V gene is TRBV7-2, the J gene TRBJ2-7; 7 positions match TRBD2. After removal of 4 bases from V and 6 bases from J, the junction contained 9 bases not matched to a gene. Germline V gene lookup returns CDR1 SGHTA and CDR2 FQGNSA. CDR3 length: 14 residues. The chain's CDR3 is CASSWLGGEVEQYF. In DNA form, the CDR3 reads TGTGCCAGCAGCTGGCTTGGGGGGGAGGTCGAGCAGTACTTC.

This clone was detected only a few times. J is TRBJ1-6 and V is TRBV5-1, with D tentatively TRBD1 (5 bases). The CDR3 is made up of 16 amino acids. Trimming removed 0 bases from V and 10 bases from J, with 17 bases in between. The germline CDR1 and CDR2 sequences are SGHRS and YFSETQ. CDR3 sequence (DNA): TGCGCCAGCAGCTTGGGGTGGGGCTCCACCGTCTCACCCCTCCACTTT. The encoded protein is CASSLGWGSTVSPLHF.

The chain employs TRBV20-1 and TRBJ2-3; 10 nucleotides agree with TRBD2. The CDR3 has 14 amino acids. V shed 3 bases and J 2 bases; nucleotides not matched to a gene: 2. Germline CDR1 reads DFQATT; CDR2 reads SNEGSKA (reference sequence). This CDR3 reads CSASTSGTTDTQYF. For the CDR3, the DNA is TGCAGTGCTAGTACTAGCGGGACCACAGATACGCAGTATTTT.

The V gene is TRBV28, the J gene TRBJ1-4; possible D gene TRBD1, 5 bases. The CDR3 length is 15 residues. The germline V gene has CDR1 MDHEN and CDR2 SYDVKM. V was pared by 7 bases and J by 3 bases, with 15 bases between. The DNA of the CDR3 is TGTGCCAGCAAGGCTAGGGGTCTCGCTAATGAAAAACTGTTTTTT. Translating gives CASKARGLANEKLFF.

This chain joins TRBV4-1 and TRBJ1-5, with 10 bases that match TRBD1. J was trimmed by 2 bases and V by 1 base; bases with no gene match: 14. Germline V gene data show CDR1 as MGHRA and CDR2 as YSYEKL. This CDR3 is 20 amino acids long. The CDR3 loop reads CASSQALTTGGDVRNQPQHF. As DNA, the CDR3 is TGCGCCAGCAGCCAAGCACTCACGACAGGGGGCGACGTCCGCAATCAGCCCCAGCATTTT.

The chain employs TRBV6-6 and TRBJ1-3; no firm D call. Germline CDR1 MNHNY, CDR2 SVGAGI (reference sequence). V was trimmed by 7 bases and J by 1 base, leaving 11 bases between them. This CDR3 region has 14 residues. The CDR3 spells CASNPDLSGNTIYF. The DNA for the CDR3 is TGTGCCAGCAATCCGGACTTATCTGGAAACACCATATATTTT.

The chain employs TRBV7-9 and TRBJ1-2; 7 bases are shared with TRBD1. The V gene end was trimmed by 5 bases and the J gene end by 5 bases; junction bases not matched to a gene: 5. Germline V gene sequence: CDR1 SEHNR, CDR2 FQNEAQ (reference sequence). The CDR3 is 13 residues long. The CDR3 DNA reads TGTGCCAGCAGCAGAGGGACAGAGTATGGCTACACCTTC. Its translation is CASSRGTEYGYTF. Drawing the rest from reference TRBV7-9 and TRBJ1-2, the complete variable domain is DTGVSQNPRHKITKRGQNVTFRCDPISEHNRLYWYRQTLGQGPEFLTYFQNEAQLEKSRLLSDRFSAERPKGSFSTLEIQRTEQGDSAMYLCASSRGTEYGYTFGSGTRLTVV.

The chain is built from TRBV5-4 and TRBJ1-1; weak D call: TRBD1 (6 bases). This CDR3 is built from 15 residues. The V end was cut by 0 bases, the J end by 5 bases, with 14 bases between. Germline assignment: CDR1 SGHNT and CDR2 YYREEE (reference sequence). The CDR3 DNA sequence: TGTGCCAGCAGCTTGGACCCGGAAGGGGGAACTGAAGCTTTCTTT. Encoded protein: CASSLDPEGGTEAFF.

The gene calls are TRBV2 and TRBJ2-7; 7 bases agree with TRBD2. This CDR3 contains 14 residues. The germline V gene encodes CDR1 SNHLY and CDR2 FYNNEI. Germline trimming cut 6 bases from V and 2 bases from J; bases unmatched to any gene: 7. CDR3 sequence (DNA): TGTGCCAGCAGAGGATTAGCGGGCCCCTACGAGCAGTACTTC. Residues: CASRGLAGPYEQYF.

The J gene is TRBJ2-2, the V gene TRBV7-3, with 12 bases that match TRBD2. Germline CDR1 SGHTA, CDR2 FQGTGA. The CDR3 covers 15 residues. V was clipped by 5 bases and J by 5 bases; unmatched bases: 3. The CDR3 protein is CASSPGTSGTGELFF. The CDR3 DNA reads as TGTGCCAGCAGCCCCGGGACTAGCGGGACCGGGGAGCTGTTTTTT.

This clone was counted only a few times. The V call is TRBV9, the J call TRBJ2-1; D is unclear. Germline V CDR1 and CDR2: SGDLS, YYNGEE. This CDR3 comprises 11 residues. Trimming took off 0 bases at V and 10 bases at J, with 5 bases between the two ends. CDR3 amino acids: CASSVGSEQFF. DNA for the CDR3: TGTGCCAGCAGCGTAGGAAGCGAGCAGTTCTTC. The full variable domain, in which reference TRBV9 and TRBJ2-1 provide the parts outside the CDR3, is DSGVTQTPKHLITATGQRVTLRCSPRSGDLSVYWYQQSLDQGLQFLIQYYNGEERAKGNILERFSAQQFPDLHSELNLSSLELGDSALYFCASSVGSEQFFGPGTRLTVL.